What follows describes a single T cell receptor (beta chain). Its cognate antigen is unknown. The data belong to a study of T cells expressing NK-cell markers. General observations from the study: The study found these clonotypes also leading the CD3+CD56-NKG2C+ fraction in four donors.

TCRdb re-called the 5' RACE reads and catalogs CDR3 proteins one per entry, DNA excluded. In all, the sample yields about 460,000 distinct CDR3 sequences. Per the germline V gene, CDR1 is KGHDR and CDR2 is SFDVKD. This CDR3 has 15 amino acids. The TCR comes from a woman aged 45-65 years in good health. Sequenced input: blood T cells: a sorted CD56 or NKG2C T cell subset, CD4+ or CD8+ T cells, or bulk PBMC T cells (not recorded which). The chain combines TRBV24-1 with TRBJ2-1; there is no DNA to check the TCRdb D call of TRBD2. The CDR3 sequence: CATSDAGTSYSEQFF.